These 23 T cell receptor beta chains were all obtained from the same sample, sequenced in a study of blood T cells in healthy people across ages. The second PCR ran about 6 to 12 cycles with a sample-barcoded 5' primer and J-beta primers. TCRdb called the 5' RACE reads again in MiXCR, with one record for every CDR3 protein. The repertoire has some 900,000 distinct CDR3 sequences, 29% of them found once; the top ten carry 17%. Material for sequencing was blood. The origin of the receptors is a woman of 80 years or more in good health.

In its sample, this clonotype was seen many times. This chain uses TRBV15 with TRBJ2-5; D is perhaps TRBD1 (6 bases). V was cut by 2 bases and J by 0 bases, with 10 bases left in between. Germline assignment: CDR1 LNHNV and CDR2 YYDKDF (reference sequence). CDR3 size: 15 residues. CDR3 amino acids: CATSRLTGNQETQYF. The CDR3 nucleotides are TGTGCCACCAGCAGACTAACAGGGAACCAAGAGACCCAGTACTTC.

This clonotype was seen ten or more times. V and J are TRBV4-3 and TRBJ2-1, with D perhaps TRBD1 (5 bases). Germline V gives CDR1 LGHNA, CDR2 YSLEER. This CDR3 has 15 residues. V was clipped by 0 bases and J by 6 bases, with 12 bases between them. CDR3 nucleotide sequence: TGCGCCAGCAGCCAAGATAAGGGGTACGGCAATGAGCAGTTCTTC. As protein: CASSQDKGYGNEQFF.

This clonotype has ten or more counts. This chain uses TRBV2 with TRBJ2-5, with D perhaps matching TRBD2 (5 bases). Germline CDR1 SNHLY, CDR2 FYNNEI. The V end lost 4 bases, the J end lost 5 bases, and 14 bases lay between the germline ends. This CDR3 spans 14 amino acids. The CDR3 region is CASSGGWRAETQYF. In nucleotides, the CDR3 is TGTGCCAGCAGTGGTGGATGGCGGGCGGAGACCCAGTACTTC.

Points on this clonotype: A much larger clonotype is one base distant, so this may be a read error. The chain employs TRBV25-1 and TRBJ2-4, with 10 bases matching TRBD2. Germline V CDR1 and CDR2: MGHDK, SYGVNS. CDR3 length equals 15 residues. With V trimmed by 1 base and J by 15 bases, 12 bases remained unmatched. In DNA, the CDR3 is TGTGCCAGCAGTGAATCGACTAGCGGGTTCAACGAGCGGTACTTC. It codes for CASSESTSGFNERYF. The full variable domain, rest sourced from reference TRBV25-1 and TRBJ2-4, is EADIYQTPRYLVIGTGKKITLECSQTMGHDKMYWYQQDPGMELHLIHYSYGVNSTEKGDLSSESTVSRIRTEHFPLTLESARPSHTSQYLCASSESTSGFNERYFGAGTRLSVL.

This clonotype was observed at least ten times. The chain couples TRBV3-1 to TRBJ1-1, with 8 positions matching TRBD1. Unmatched junction bases numbered 9, after V lost 4 bases and J lost 5 bases. CDR3 length: 15 amino acids. Looked up from germline, CDR1 is LGHDT and CDR2 is YNNKEL (reference sequence). The CDR3 here is CASSPRHRQGTEAFF. DNA for the CDR3: TGTGCCAGCAGCCCCCGACACCGACAGGGGACTGAAGCTTTCTTT.

The sample holds many counts of this clonotype. The chain is built from TRBV4-1 and TRBJ2-3, with 7 bases aligning to TRBD1. With V trimmed by 4 bases and J by 0 bases, 10 bases remained unmatched. The germline V gene encodes CDR1 MGHRA and CDR2 YSYEKL. CDR3 size: 17 residues. The CDR3 DNA follows: TGCGCCAGCAGCCGTATCCCCTCGACAGGGAGCACAGATACGCAGTATTTT. This gives the protein CASSRIPSTGSTDTQYF.

The V call is TRBV12-3 or TRBV12-4, the J call TRBJ2-1; 10 positions match TRBD2. The CDR3 extends over 20 amino acids. V lost 5 bases to trimming and J lost 4 bases; unmatched junction nucleotides: 20. The CDR3 region is CASSPPLGGFRSGGYNEQFF. The CDR3, as DNA: TGTGCCAGCAGTCCTCCCTTGGGGGGGTTCCGTAGCGGGGGGTACAATGAGCAGTTCTTC.

The chain couples TRBV7-9 to TRBJ1-2, with D unresolved. This CDR3 is 15 amino acids long. Germline values: CDR1 SEHNR, CDR2 FQNEAQ (reference sequence). With 5 bases removed from V and 4 bases from J, the gap between germline ends came to 17 bases. The CDR3 protein is CASSPYDQFVYGYTF. DNA for the CDR3: TGTGCCAGCAGCCCCTATGACCAGTTTGTCTATGGCTACACCTTC.

Worth noting for this clonotype: A junction boundary mismatches the germline segment, possibly from a read error. The rearrangement links TRBV7-9 to TRBJ1-6; 10 bases map to TRBD1. In germline, CDR1 is SEHNR, CDR2 FQNEAQ (reference sequence). The CDR3 has 15 residues. CDR3 sequence (DNA): TGTGCCAGCAGCCGCGACGGGACAGGGGATTCACCCCCCCACTTT. Translating it yields CASSRDGTGDSPPHF.

This clonotype turned up a few times. The rearrangement links TRBV21-1 to TRBJ1-1; TRBD1, the table's D call, was not compared with the DNA. TRBV21-1 is designated a pseudogene. The CDR3 is 16 amino acids. CDR3 loop: CASSKIGPRGETEAFF. CDR3 DNA: TGTGCCAGCAGCAAAATAGGGCCCAGGGGGGAGACTGAAGCTTTCTTT.

The sample holds a few counts of this clonotype. A much larger clone is a single base away; this may be a read error. The CDR3 DNA reads as TGTGCCAGCAGTCCGACAGTCCGGTACGAGCAGTACTTC. It yields the protein CASSPTVRYEQYF. The chain uses TRBV12-3 or TRBV12-4 and TRBJ2-7; a weak D match, TRBD1 (5 bases). CDR3 length: 13 residues. Trimming removed 5 bases at V and 4 bases at J, with 12 bases between.

The chain joins TRBV28 to TRBJ2-5; D is uncertain. Germline CDR1 MDHEN, CDR2 SYDVKM. This CDR3 is 14 amino acids long. V was cut by 10 bases and J by 11 bases, with 26 bases left in between. CDR3: CANTSPAGVYEQYF. The CDR3 nucleotides read TGTGCCAACACCTCCCCGGCAGGAGTCTACGAACAGTACTTC.

This clonotype was counted a few times. The rearrangement links TRBV30 to TRBJ2-3, with 9 bases that match TRBD2. The CDR3 runs 16 residues. The junction had 12 bases not matched to a gene; V was cut back by 2 bases and J by 6 bases. Per the germline V gene, CDR1 is GTSNPN and CDR2 is SVGIG (reference sequence). The chain's CDR3 is CAWSPSGLAFFDTQYF. The CDR3 DNA reads TGTGCCTGGAGTCCAAGCGGACTAGCGTTTTTCGATACGCAGTATTTT.

The V call is TRBV3-1, the J call TRBJ2-1; D is possibly TRBD1 (6 bases). The CDR3 is 15 residues long. The germline gives CDR1 LGHDT, CDR2 YNNKEL (reference sequence). V dropped 4 bases and J dropped 8 bases, with 18 bases sitting between them. The CDR3 loop is CASSPTGTRGDEQFF. DNA of the CDR3: TGTGCCAGCAGCCCAACCGGGACAAGAGGCGATGAGCAGTTCTTC.

Only one count was recorded for this clonotype. V gene TRBV15 combines with J gene TRBJ1-3; no definite D call. CDR3 length: 13 residues. The germline V gene encodes CDR1 LNHNV and CDR2 YYDKDF (reference sequence). Trimming removed 4 bases from V and 2 bases from J, with 6 bases in between. CDR3 in amino acids: CATSIRPGNTIYF. In nucleotides, the CDR3 is TGTGCCACCAGCATCCGACCTGGAAACACCATATATTTT.

Comments on this clonotype: At one of its ends the junction is not consistent with the germline gene, which may arise from a read error. The J gene is TRBJ1-6, the V gene TRBV6-5; no definite D call. The germline gives CDR1 MNHEY, CDR2 SVGAGI. This CDR3 is built from 13 residues. The CDR3 loop is CAGSSGGGSPLHF. For the CDR3, the DNA is TGTGCCGGCAGCTCTGGAGGAGGATCACCCCTCCACTTT.

V usage is TRBV28 and J usage is TRBJ2-3; D may be TRBD2 (5 bases). The CDR3 contains 16 residues. Germline V lookup: CDR1 MDHEN, CDR2 SYDVKM. V was cut by 3 bases and J by 3 bases, with 16 bases left in between. CDR3 residues: CASSLFAGLPTDTQYF. CDR3 nucleotides: TGTGCCAGCAGTTTGTTTGCGGGCCTTCCTACAGATACGCAGTATTTT.

This clonotype appeared a few times. The rearrangement uses TRBV2 and TRBJ2-1; no clear D gene. Germline lookup yields CDR1 SNHLY and CDR2 FYNNEI. V was trimmed by 7 bases and J by 7 bases, leaving 14 bases between them. This CDR3 is 13 amino acids long. CDR3 coding DNA: TGTGCCAGCATGTGGGCGAGAGTTAATGAGCAGTTCTTC. Amino acids: CASMWARVNEQFF. The variable domain in full, completed from reference TRBV2 and TRBJ2-1, reads EPEVTQTPSHQVTQMGQEVILRCVPISNHLYFYWYRQILGQKVEFLVSFYNNEISEKSEIFDDQFSVERPDGSNFTLKIRSTKLEDSAMYFCASMWARVNEQFFGPGTRLTVL.

Many counts were recorded for this clonotype. The chain uses TRBV5-1 and TRBJ2-1, with D possibly being TRBD1 (6 bases). Trimming took off 0 bases at V and 6 bases at J, with 22 bases between the two ends. CDR3 size: 18 residues. Per the germline V gene, CDR1 is SGHRS and CDR2 is YFSETQ. For the CDR3, the DNA is TGCGCCAGCAGCTTGGCCTCACAGGGTAGCCCGCTTCCCAATGAGCAGTTCTTC. This sequence encodes CASSLASQGSPLPNEQFF. The entire variable domain, with the rest obtained from reference TRBV5-1 and TRBJ2-1, is as follows: KAGVTQTPRYLIKTRGQQVTLSCSPISGHRSVSWYQQTPGQGLQFLFEYFSETQRNKGNFPGRFSGRQFSNSRSEMNVSTLELGDSALYLCASSLASQGSPLPNEQFFGPGTRLTVL.

This clonotype was observed at least ten times. The J gene is TRBJ2-5, the V gene TRBV24-1; TRBD1 aligns across 8 bases. In germline, CDR1 is KGHDR, CDR2 SFDVKD. This CDR3 spans 13 amino acids. Trimming removed 8 bases from V and 4 bases from J; junction bases left unmatched: 5. The CDR3 sequence is CATMDRVRETQYF. The DNA for the CDR3 is TGTGCCACCATGGACAGGGTACGAGAGACCCAGTACTTC.

This clonotype was seen many times. V usage is TRBV20-1 and J usage is TRBJ2-7; 7 bases fit TRBD1. This CDR3 region has 14 residues. Germline values: CDR1 DFQATT, CDR2 SNEGSKA (reference sequence). Germline trimming cut 6 bases from V and 3 bases from J; bases unmatched to any gene: 11. As DNA, the CDR3 is TGCAGTGCAGCGCAAAGACAGGGCGGCTACGAGCAGTACTTC. Translation: CSAAQRQGGYEQYF.

Turning to this clonotype: Given a much more abundant clone one base away, this may be a read error. Here the CDR3 DNA reads TGTGCCAGCAGCCGCGGACTAGCCCGTGAAGGAAACATTCGGTACTTC. Its translation: CASSRGLAREGNIRYF. V and J are TRBV3-1 and TRBJ2-5, with 8 bases that match TRBD2. Per germline, CDR1 LGHDT and CDR2 YNNKEL (reference sequence). The V segment lost 4 bases and the J segment 13 bases; nucleotides outside the gene matches: 20. The CDR3 sequence is 16 residues long.

This clonotype appeared a single time. It may be a read error: a sequence one base away is much more abundant. The J gene is TRBJ2-5, the V gene TRBV20-1, with D possibly TRBD2 on 5 matching bases. V lost 4 bases and J lost 2, with 14 bases in between. CDR1 DFQATT and CDR2 SNEGSKA come from the germline V gene (reference sequence). There are 14 residues in the CDR3. CDR3 in DNA: TGCAGTGCTACTTTGGAGGTGGGTCAAGAGACCCAGTACTTC. Translated: CSATLEVGQETQYF.